This TCR beta chain was recovered during a study of blood T cells in healthy people across ages. Donors each provided about 9.5 milliliters of peripheral blood. There are many counts of this clonotype. Its antigen is not identified. Alongside a J-beta primer mix, a sample-barcoded 5' primer served in a second PCR lasting roughly 6 to 11 cycles. TCRdb processed the 5' RACE reads anew with MiXCR; each CDR3 protein has one entry. This sample yields about 940,000 distinct CDR3 sequences, of which around 49% are seen a single time; around an eighth belongs to the top ten. This CDR3 comprises 13 residues. Trimming left V 1 base short and J 7 bases short, with 8 bases between. Germline CDR1 and CDR2: LGHNA and YSLEER. Study findings and constraints: It was held that diversity estimates obtained from one million T cells represented underestimates. Roughly linear declines in TCR beta diversity per million T cells occurred with age.

The chain has TRBV4-3 and TRBJ1-5; D not resolved. The receptor was derived from a man younger than 40 in good health. The sample consisted of blood. Written as DNA, the CDR3 is TGCGCCAGCAGCCAAGCGGTCGGGCAGCCCCAGCATTTT. Translated, it gives CASSQAVGQPQHF.